This T cell receptor beta chain was found in a study of T cell changes during pregnancy in multiple sclerosis. The table came from immunoSEQ multiplex PCR; TCRdb's copy has only in-frame clones and leaves some out. The profile covers 38,000 or so clones, with around 94% appearing a single time and 1% to 1.5% taken by the ten largest. The CDR3 is 15 residues long. In germline, CDR1 is SGHRS, CDR2 YFSETQ. The trim removed 1 base at V and 3 bases at J, leaving 4 bases unmatched. The chain links TRBV5-1 to TRBJ2-5, with 9 bases identical to TRBD1. The sequence derives from a female donor with multiple sclerosis, enrolled in a pregnancy study. The material was peripheral blood, obtained before pregnancy. In DNA, the CDR3 is TGCGCCAGCAGCTTGACAGGGGGCCGGGAAGAGACCCAGTACTTC. It encodes CASSLTGGREETQYF.